The 20 T cell receptor beta chains reported below all come from one sample, sequenced in a study of shared T cell receptors in the human thymus. Measured with immunoSEQ multiplex PCR; TCRdb has only the in-frame clones, and not every one. The table has around 730,000 clones, over 75% seen once. This sample was shared with a second study, whose subject was human thymus T cells.

Specimen: thymocytes. Receptor source: a girl under three years old with a congenital heart defect.

This chain uses TRBV28 with TRBJ1-2; TRBD1 aligns across 9 bases. The trim removed 7 bases at V and 7 bases at J, leaving 7 bases unmatched. In germline, CDR1 is MDHEN, CDR2 SYDVKM. This CDR3 is 13 amino acids long. DNA for the CDR3: TGTGCCAGCACCCCAGGACAGGGGCTTGGCTACACCTTC. The encoded protein is CASTPGQGLGYTF.

V gene TRBV15 combines with J gene TRBJ1-2; possibly TRBD1 for D (6 bases). This CDR3 is 13 amino acids long. The V gene's germline CDR1 is LNHNV and CDR2 YYDKDF (reference sequence). Trimming took 0 bases from V and 8 from J, leaving 10 bases between them. CDR3 in amino acids: CATSRDQGPGYTF. Here the CDR3 DNA reads TGTGCCACCAGCAGAGACCAGGGGCCCGGCTACACCTTC.

This clone came up once. The rearrangement uses TRBV5-1 and TRBJ1-1; 8 positions agree with TRBD1. The V segment lost 4 bases and the J segment 4 bases; nucleotides outside the gene matches: 6. There are 14 residues in the CDR3. CDR1 is SGHRS and CDR2 is YFSETQ in the germline V gene. For the CDR3, the DNA is TGCGCCAGCAGCGGCAGGGGGCTCGGCACTGAAGCTTTCTTT. It codes for CASSGRGLGTEAFF.

The chain couples TRBV14 to TRBJ1-1, with D possibly being TRBD1 (5 bases). The V end was cut by 3 bases, the J end by 1 base, with 12 bases between. Germline loops: CDR1 SGHDN, CDR2 FVKESK. The CDR3 is 15 amino acids. The DNA for the CDR3 is TGTGCCAGCAGCCACCCACAGGACCAGAACACTGAAGCTTTCTTT. Its translation: CASSHPQDQNTEAFF.

The chain couples TRBV9 to TRBJ2-4; 12 bases are shared with TRBD2. This CDR3 spans 16 amino acids. Germline CDR1 SGDLS, CDR2 YYNGEE. After removal of 2 bases from V and 3 bases from J, the junction contained 3 bases not matched to a gene. Here the CDR3 reads CASSVTSGGLKNIQYF. As DNA, the CDR3 is TGTGCCAGCAGCGTGACTAGCGGGGGCCTCAAAAACATTCAGTACTTC. Full variable domain (missing parts from reference TRBV9 and TRBJ2-4): DSGVTQTPKHLITATGQRVTLRCSPRSGDLSVYWYQQSLDQGLQFLIQYYNGEERAKGNILERFSAQQFPDLHSELNLSSLELGDSALYFCASSVTSGGLKNIQYFGAGTRLSVL.

In DNA, the CDR3 is TGTGCCAGCAGCGTTTTGAAGGTGGGAGGTTTGACTGAAGCTTTCTTT. Its translation: CASSVLKVGGLTEAFF. This chain links TRBV9 with TRBJ1-1; D not resolved. Germline CDR1 is SGDLS and CDR2 is YYNGEE. V dropped 2 bases and J dropped 5 bases, with 19 bases sitting between them. The CDR3 spans 16 residues.

The count of this clone is one. The chain recombines TRBV6-1 with TRBJ2-1, with D unresolved. The CDR3 is made up of 10 amino acids. The germline V gene encodes CDR1 MNHNS and CDR2 SASEGT. Trimming stripped 6 bases from V and 13 bases from J, with 10 bases between. The CDR3 protein is CASSARGQFF. CDR3 bases: TGTGCCAGCAGCGCCCGAGGACAGTTCTTC.

The genes are TRBV11-2 and TRBJ2-7; 10 bases align to TRBD1. The CDR3 covers 16 residues. Germline trimming cut 3 bases from V and 1 base from J; bases unmatched to any gene: 6. Germline V CDR1 and CDR2: SGHAT, FQNNGV. CDR3 sequence (DNA): TGTGCCAGCAGCTTCGGACCGGGACAGGGGTCCTACGAGCAGTACTTC. Its protein product is CASSFGPGQGSYEQYF.

The V and J genes are TRBV6-5 and TRBJ1-2; 7 bases align to TRBD1. This CDR3 is 11 amino acids long. V dropped 5 bases and J dropped 7; count of bases not matched to a gene: 1. Germline-derived CDR1 and CDR2 are MNHEY and SVGAGI. The CDR3 loop is CASSTGAGYTF. CDR3 nucleotides: TGTGCCAGCAGTACAGGGGCTGGCTACACCTTC.

The V gene is TRBV5-4, the J gene TRBJ1-2, with D possibly TRBD1 on 6 matching bases. The V gene lost 4 bases and the J gene lost 8 bases, with 18 bases spanning the gap. In germline, CDR1 is SGHNT, CDR2 YYREEE (reference sequence). The length of the CDR3 is 14 residues. CDR3 protein: CASSLTGHIPGYTF. The CDR3 nucleotides read TGTGCCAGCAGCCTGACAGGACACATCCCCGGCTACACCTTC.

The rearrangement uses TRBV11-2 and TRBJ1-6; perhaps TRBD1 as D (6 bases). V lost 4 bases and J 9 bases, leaving 28 bases between the germline ends. The germline gives CDR1 SGHAT, CDR2 FQNNGV. CDR3 length: 19 amino acids. CDR3 residues: CASSSRFRPRYRAGSPLHF. Here the CDR3 DNA reads TGTGCCAGCAGCTCCCGTTTTCGCCCAAGGTACAGGGCTGGTTCACCCCTCCACTTT.

The gene calls are TRBV6-4 and TRBJ2-5; possibly TRBD2 for D (5 bases). The CDR3 is 18 residues long. Germline CDR1 MRHNA, CDR2 SNTAGT. Trimming stripped 2 bases from V and 5 bases from J, with 24 bases between. CDR3 in amino acids: CASSDPSRPQAVLETQYF. In nucleotides, the CDR3 is TGTGCCAGCAGTGACCCGTCCAGGCCCCAAGCGGTGCTCGAGACCCAGTACTTC.

This clone was counted a few times. The gene calls are TRBV11-2 and TRBJ1-2; possible D gene TRBD1, 6 bases. This CDR3 contains 14 residues. The V end was cut by 2 bases, the J end by 2 bases, with 9 bases between. Germline CDR1 is SGHAT and CDR2 is FQNNGV. CDR3 in amino acids: CASSLRGINYGYTF. The CDR3 bases are TGTGCCAGCAGCTTAAGGGGGATCAACTATGGCTACACCTTC. The full variable domain, in which reference TRBV11-2 and TRBJ1-2 provide the parts outside the CDR3, is EAGVAQSPRYKIIEKRQSVAFWCNPISGHATLYWYQQILGQGPKLLIQFQNNGVVDDSQLPKDRFSAERLKGVDSTLKIQPAKLEDSAVYLCASSLRGINYGYTFGSGTRLTVV.

The rearrangement links TRBV5-5 to TRBJ1-1; 9 bases fit TRBD1. This CDR3 contains 18 residues. The junction had 17 bases not matched to a gene; V was cut back by 4 bases and J by 4 bases. The germline V gene encodes CDR1 SGHKS and CDR2 YYEKEE (reference sequence). CDR3 loop: CASSPKHAVKTGGTEAFF. The CDR3 nucleotides read TGTGCCAGCAGCCCAAAACACGCTGTGAAGACAGGGGGCACTGAAGCTTTCTTT.

The rearrangement joins TRBV7-2 to TRBJ1-1; D is possibly TRBD1 (6 bases). The CDR3 loop spans 15 amino acids. Between the trimmed V and J ends, which lost 4 bases and 1 base, there was a span of 13 bases. Looked up from germline, CDR1 is SGHTA and CDR2 is FQGNSA. For the CDR3, the DNA is TGTGCCAGCAGCTGGCAAGGACAGCCGAACACTGAAGCTTTCTTT. It codes for CASSWQGQPNTEAFF. Variable domain in full (rest from reference TRBV7-2 and TRBJ1-1): GAGVSQSPSNKVTEKGKDVELRCDPISGHTALYWYRQSLGQGLEFLIYFQGNSAPDKSGLPSDRFSAERTGGSVSTLTIQRTQQEDSAVYLCASSWQGQPNTEAFFGQGTRLTVV.

This chain links TRBV7-6 with TRBJ2-1; D is possibly TRBD1 (5 bases). The germline V gene has CDR1 SGHVS and CDR2 FNYEAQ. The CDR3 is made up of 14 amino acids. V gave up 5 bases and J gave up 7 bases, with 15 bases separating them. Here the CDR3 DNA reads TGTGCCAGCAGCGCAAACAGGATACTTAATGAGCAGTTCTTC. Translation gives CASSANRILNEQFF.

This clone has a single count. J is TRBJ1-2 and V is TRBV7-6; 9 bases align to TRBD1. This CDR3 contains 16 residues. The ends lost 4 bases at V and 3 bases at J; junction bases unmatched: 9. Germline-derived CDR1 and CDR2 are SGHVS and FNYEAQ. The CDR3, as DNA: TGTGCCAGCAGCTCCCGGGACAGGGCGGGTCACTATGGCTACACCTTC. Amino acid sequence: CASSSRDRAGHYGYTF.

The V and J genes are TRBV25-1 and TRBJ1-1, with TRBD1 identical over 9 bases. This CDR3 has 12 amino acids. Germline assignment: CDR1 MGHDK and CDR2 SYGVNS. After removal of 8 bases from V and 9 bases from J, the junction contained 7 bases not matched to a gene. CDR3 amino acids: CASLGGTGKAFF. Written as DNA, the CDR3 is TGTGCCAGCCTTGGGGGGACAGGGAAAGCTTTCTTT.

The J gene is TRBJ2-2, the V gene TRBV4-3, with a weak D call TRBD1 (6 bases). Deletions cut 3 bases from V and 1 base from J, with 15 bases between. This CDR3 is 17 amino acids long. Germline-derived CDR1 and CDR2 are LGHNA and YSLEER. The CDR3 nucleotides read TGCGCCAGCAGCCAGGTTAGGACAGTCGTGAACACCGGGGAGCTGTTTTTT. Protein product: CASSQVRTVVNTGELFF.

The chain recombines TRBV6-1 with TRBJ2-7; 7 bases agree with TRBD2. CDR3 length: 13 residues. CDR1 is MNHNS, CDR2 SASEGT, per germline. V lost 11 bases and J lost 0; bases outside the gene matches: 7. CDR3 protein: CAGGGFSSYEQYF. The DNA of the CDR3 is TGTGCCGGCGGGGGATTCAGCTCCTACGAGCAGTACTTC.